Only one count was recorded for the clone carrying this T cell receptor (beta chain). What it recognizes is unknown. The PCR ran on 60 Vbeta and 13 Jbeta primers. Repertoires were generated with immunoSEQ multiplex PCR, while TCRdb's copy carries only in-frame clones and drops some. The repertoire holds 130,000 or so clones, with just over 65% as singletons. The sample is drawn from a study of cytomegalovirus exposure and HLA in healthy donors. Study observations and caveats: Associated with HLA alleles at 0.05 false discovery rate in a later analysis were 16,951 TCR beta sequences. A later look showed TCR association rates differing by HLA locus, highest for DRB1 and lowest for HLA-C. Reports credit the classifier with highly specific, highly sensitive diagnosis of cytomegalovirus status. Within an earlier analysis, most TCR beta V segments proved productive either about 87% or about 30% of the time.

Germline CDR1 MGHRA, CDR2 YSYEKL. The germline V and J ends were trimmed by 1 base and 4 bases, with 8 bases remaining between them. This CDR3 comprises 14 residues. The TCR comes from an older woman in good health and CMV-seronegative. The chain has TRBV4-1 and TRBJ1-3; D gene unclear. Sequenced sample: PBMCs. The CDR3 coding sequence is TGCGCCAGCAGCCAAGTAGAATCCGGAAACACCATATATTTT. Its protein is CASSQVESGNTIYF.